The following is a T cell receptor beta chain sequence with its context. The antigen remains unidentified. CDR1 WNHNN and CDR2 SYGVQD come from the germline V gene (reference sequence). J was trimmed by 5 bases and V by 6 bases; bases with no gene match: 7. The CDR3 extends over 14 amino acids. This record belongs to a study of shared clonotypes between healthy human individuals. The overall study: Donors, aged 18 to 49, were a couple of women and three men. Study-level findings and limits: A generally larger estimated richness was seen in naive subsets than in memory subsets.

The protocol was immunoSEQ multiplex PCR, while the TCRdb copy is restricted to in-frame clones and leaves out a portion. The sample lists 2 million to 2.5 million clones, approximately 95% seen once, with 0.1% to 0.15% in the top ten. Sequenced material: naive CD4+ T cells sorted from blood. The subset here: CD45RA+ positively selected. The chain combines TRBV10-1 with TRBJ1-1; TRBD1 matches 9 bases. This clonotype was obtained from a young man in good health. For the CDR3, the DNA is TGCGCCAGCAGCGCCAACAGGGGGCAAACTGAAGCTTTCTTT. Protein sequence: CASSANRGQTEAFF.